Listed below are T cell receptor beta chains from one sample, sequenced in a study of cytomegalovirus exposure and HLA in healthy donors. Sequencing used immunoSEQ multiplex PCR; TCRdb keeps in-frame clones, though not all of them. The sample shows approximately 210,000 clones, about 79% of them seen only once. Sequencing was performed on PBMCs. The receptors were gathered from a male donor in good health and CMV-seronegative. Both conserved end residues are part of each CDR3.

TRBV19,TRBJ2-5,CASSIIAGGRETQYF
TRBV7-3,TRBJ1-1,CASSTRGPNTEAFF
TRBV5-8,TRBJ2-5,CASSFPFQGLLEETQYF
TRBV7-3,TRBJ2-1,CASSLMRGSYNEQFF
TRBV30,TRBJ2-2,CAWSLDLAGVNTGELFF
TRBV7-2,TRBJ2-7,CASSPTDRGLRNEQYF
TRBV7-9,TRBJ2-3,CASSLIDFGSTDTQYF
TRBV11-1,TRBJ2-5,CASSLGWREVQETQYF
TRBV5-1,TRBJ1-6,CASSVDRAGNSPLHF
TRBV4-1,TRBJ1-2,CASSQEQGHNYGYTF
TRBV5-4,TRBJ1-3,CASSAGLLNSGNTIYF
TRBV19,TRBJ1-5,CASSTGQGGGQPQHF
TRBV7-3,TRBJ2-3,CASSLMGWAGGLDYTDTQYF
TRBV5-1,TRBJ1-2,CASSSLGLDREGVQDYGYTF
TRBV7-2,TRBJ1-2,CASSYHGTNYGYTF
TRBV7-9,TRBJ2-5,CASSSETQYF
TRBV6-4,TRBJ1-5,CASSDSSVRQGANQPQHF
TRBV6-4,TRBJ2-1,CASSDSGTANEQFF
TRBV5-1,TRBJ1-2,CASSLGGGGPMNDYTF
TRBV18,TRBJ1-2,CASSPFTGGEGGYTF
TRBV18,TRBJ2-5,CASSPPPTQETQYF
TRBV5-1,TRBJ2-7,CASSLLGQGAPYEQYF
TRBV4-3,TRBJ1-2,CASSQDQTGRNGYTF
TRBV5-1,TRBJ2-5,CASSLGQGQETQYF